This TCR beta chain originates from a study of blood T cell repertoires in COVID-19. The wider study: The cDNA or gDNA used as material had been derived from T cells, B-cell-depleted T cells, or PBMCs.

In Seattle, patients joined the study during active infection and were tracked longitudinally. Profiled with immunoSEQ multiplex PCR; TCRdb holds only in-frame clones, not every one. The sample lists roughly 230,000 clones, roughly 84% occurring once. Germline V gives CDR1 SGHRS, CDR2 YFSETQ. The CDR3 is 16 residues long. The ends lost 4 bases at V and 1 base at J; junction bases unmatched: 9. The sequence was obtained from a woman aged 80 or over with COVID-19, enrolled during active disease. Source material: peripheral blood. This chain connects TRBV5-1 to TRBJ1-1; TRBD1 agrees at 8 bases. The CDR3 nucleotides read TGCGCCAGCAGCCCTCGACCCGGGACAGGGAACACTGAAGCTTTCTTT. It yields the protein CASSPRPGTGNTEAFF.